Listed below are T cell receptor beta chains from one sample, sequenced in a study of technical replicates of blood from several donors. The repertoire was sequenced with immunoSEQ multiplex PCR; TCRdb's copy has only in-frame clones and lacks some. The data show tens of thousands of clones, roughly nine tenths seen once. The sequenced sample was T cells isolated from PBMCs. The receptors were gathered from a human donor in good health. CDR3s include the opening cysteine and the closing phenylalanine or tryptophan. The D gene is left open where the match is weak. Expanded clones are given a class, and other clones once, few, many or no size at all.

>NA|TRBV7-9|NA|TRBJ1-3
CASSLIRRVTGNTIYF
TGTGCCAGCAGCTTAATTAGGAGGGTGACTGGAAACACCATATATTTT
>NA|TRBV21-1|NA|TRBJ2-1
CASTPAGTGCSYNEQFF
TGTGCCAGCACCCCAGCGGGGACCGGTTGCTCCTACAATGAGCAGTTCTTC
>TRBD2|TRBV2|once|TRBJ2-1
CASRGAGSYNEQFF
TGTGCCAGCAGGGGAGCGGGATCCTACAATGAGCAGTTCTTC
>TRBD1|TRBV6-1|NA|TRBJ1-1
CASSDYRGNTEAFF
TGTGCCAGCAGTGATTACAGGGGGAACACTGAAGCTTTCTTT
>NA|TRBV21-1|NA|TRBJ2-6
CASSAPGAGANVLTF
TGTGCCAGCAGCGCTCCAGGGGCTGGGGCCAACGTCCTGACTTTC
>TRBD1|TRBV9|NA|TRBJ2-7
CASSGRGTADYEQYF
TGTGCCAGCAGCGGACGAGGGACAGCTGACTACGAGCAGTACTTC
>NA|TRBV2|NA|TRBJ2-2
CASSDRVVAGELFF
TGTGCCAGCAGTGACAGGGTAGTAGCCGGGGAGCTGTTTTTT
>TRBD2|TRBV28|NA|TRBJ2-7
CASSGLAGGRYEQYF
TGTGCCAGCAGCGGACTAGCGGGAGGGAGGTACGAGCAGTACTTC
>TRBD2|TRBV5-6|NA|TRBJ2-7
CASRLRASGMYEQYF
TGTGCCAGCAGGCTACGGGCTAGCGGTATGTACGAGCAGTACTTC
>NA|TRBV10-3|NA|TRBJ1-1
CAISESTPYGAEEVGGTEAFF
TGTGCCATCAGTGAGTCGACTCCATACGGGGCAGAAGAGGTTGGGGGGACTGAAGCTTTCTTT
>NA|TRBV28|NA|TRBJ1-2
CASTSPNIYGYTF
TGTGCCAGCACCTCCCCTAATATCTATGGCTACACCTTC
>NA|TRBV27|NA|TRBJ2-1
CASRNPGTSNEQFF
TGTGCCAGCAGAAATCCCGGGACTTCAAATGAGCAGTTCTTC
>NA|TRBV5-3|NA|TRBJ1-1
CARSLGGHIRAFF
TGTGCCAGAAGCTTGGGGGGACACATTAGGGCTTTCTTT
>TRBD1|TRBV5-4|NA|TRBJ2-5
CASSLTGQGLETQYF
TGTGCCAGCAGCCTGACCGGACAGGGTTTAGAGACCCAGTACTTC
>TRBD2|TRBV7-9|once|TRBJ2-7
CASSLAREGGSYEQYF
TGTGCCAGCAGCTTAGCACGGGAGGGAGGGAGCTACGAGCAGTACTTC
>TRBD1|TRBV14|NA|TRBJ2-3
CASSQPGQGTDTQYF
TGTGCCAGCAGCCAACCCGGACAGGGTACAGATACGCAGTATTTT
>TRBD1|TRBV5-1|NA|TRBJ2-3
CASSLVGQLTDTQYF
TGCGCCAGCAGCTTGGTGGGACAGCTAACAGATACGCAGTATTTT
>NA|TRBV5-6|NA|TRBJ2-7
CASSLAGTYEQYF
TGTGCCAGCAGTTTGGCGGGAACCTACGAGCAGTACTTC
>TRBD1|TRBV7-9|NA|TRBJ2-7
CASSPNRGSYYEQYF
TGTGCCAGCAGCCCGAACAGGGGAAGCTACTACGAGCAGTACTTC
>NA|TRBV5-1|NA|TRBJ2-4
CASSQPPGLTGQNIQYF
TGCGCCAGCAGCCAACCACCCGGATTGACAGGCCAAAACATTCAGTACTTC
>NA|TRBV6-1|NA|TRBJ2-7
CATSEHYRDSYEQYF
TGTGCCACTTCAGAACATTACAGGGATTCCTACGAGCAGTACTTC
>TRBD1|TRBV5-1|NA|TRBJ1-2
CASSLAAGGSVGYTF
TGCGCCAGCAGCTTGGCGGCAGGGGGTTCGGTGGGCTACACCTTC
>NA|TRBV9|NA|TRBJ1-2
CASSAVQGSFYGYTF
TGTGCCAGCAGCGCCGTACAGGGAAGTTTCTATGGCTACACCTTC
>NA|TRBV30|once|TRBJ2-2
CAWGPGQNTGELFF
TGTGCCTGGGGGCCGGGACAGAACACCGGGGAGCTGTTTTTT
>TRBD2|TRBV14|NA|TRBJ2-5
CASSPGSAGGQTQYF
TGTGCCAGCAGCCCCGGCTCCGCGGGAGGGCAGACCCAGTACTTC
>NA|TRBV28|NA|TRBJ2-3
CASTPDNGLWNF
TGTGCCAGCACCCCGGATAACGGACTCTGGAATTTT
>TRBD2|TRBV11-3|NA|TRBJ2-1
CASSLVAGEYNEQFF
TGTGCCAGCAGCTTGGTAGCGGGGGAATACAATGAGCAGTTCTTC
>NA|TRBV14|once|TRBJ1-5
CASSQEIRDQPQHF
TGTGCCAGCAGCCAAGAAATTCGGGATCAGCCCCAGCATTTT
>NA|TRBV7-9|NA|TRBJ2-1
CASSLELGGATIYNEQFF
TGTGCCAGCAGCTTAGAATTGGGGGGGGCGACTATCTACAATGAGCAGTTCTTC
>TRBD1|TRBV18|NA|TRBJ1-5
CASSPDRGQRGNQPQHF
TGTGCCAGCTCACCGGACAGGGGGCAAAGGGGCAATCAGCCCCAGCATTTT
>NA|TRBV28|NA|TRBJ2-7
CASSLIVRGEQYF
TGTGCCAGCAGTTTAATCGTTAGGGGCGAGCAGTACTTC
>TRBD2|TRBV27|NA|TRBJ2-1
CASGYSGRQGSNEQFF
TGTGCCAGCGGTTATAGCGGGAGACAAGGTAGCAATGAGCAGTTCTTC
>NA|TRBV18|NA|TRBJ1-1
CASSPAGGGGAFF
TGTGCCAGCTCACCAGCTGGCGGTGGGGGGGCTTTCTTT